This T cell receptor beta chain was retrieved from a study of T cell responses to AZD1222 COVID-19 vaccine. In regard to this clone: What it binds is not known.

CDR3 size: 13 residues. Germline values: CDR1 MDHEN, CDR2 SYDVKM. Trimming removed 7 bases from V and 8 bases from J, with 17 bases in between. Sequenced by immunoSEQ multiplex PCR; TCRdb stores in-frame clones only, minus some. The table shows around 140,000 clones, with 80% to 95% occurring only once. Overall study findings and caveats: No repertoire was sampled before or during the peak T cell response, only after it. Clonal diversity was possibly underestimated, and the donors were mostly white British, with more females.

The TCR was taken from an adult in good health. Here the sequenced sample was peripheral blood, taken on day 0 of MenACWY control vaccination. The J gene is TRBJ1-2, the V gene TRBV28; maybe TRBD1 (5 bases). The CDR3 region is CASNPGHLGGYTF. The CDR3 DNA sequence: TGTGCCAGCAATCCGGGGCACCTAGGGGGCTACACCTTC.